One and the same sample provided the 22 T cell receptor beta chains below, sequenced in a study of tumor-infiltrating lymphocytes in primary liver carcinoma. TCR beta cDNA was prepared out of around 460 ng total RNA by means of a constant-region primer. Slightly modified ARM-PCR with three nested multiplex PCR rounds yielded TCR beta libraries. Both of the initial two PCR rounds ran for about 9 cycles and employed TRBV1-TRBV30 forward primers alongside a C-beta reverse primer. TCRdb independently ran MiXCR on the multiplex PCR reads; one entry per CDR3 protein. The sample carries approximately 40,000 distinct CDR3 sequences, 73% recorded once. Bulk tissue was left unsorted, and RNA and DNA were co-extracted from roughly 20-30 mg of it. Specimen: liver tumor tissue from sampling region 2. Subset given: tumor region T2, inferior pole. The receptor source for this set is a man aged 35-49 years with primary liver carcinoma and hepatitis B virus infection.

This clonotype turned up a few times. The V and J genes are TRBV19 and TRBJ2-7; 10 nucleotides align to TRBD1. There are 13 residues in the CDR3. Germline values: CDR1 LNHDA, CDR2 SQIVND (reference sequence). V trimming: 8 bases; J trimming: 6 bases; junction bases outside the gene matches: 7. CDR3 sequence: CASGRQGASEQYF. For the CDR3, the DNA is TGTGCCAGTGGACGACAGGGGGCGAGCGAGCAGTACTTC.

This clonotype came up once. Without the conserved terminal phenylalanine or tryptophan, this CDR3 likely stems from a read error. The V gene is TRBV6-2 or TRBV6-3, the J gene TRBJ2-5; D possibly corresponds to TRBD2 (5 bases). The CDR3 extends over 14 amino acids. Trimming pared 4 bases from V and 7 bases from J, leaving 16 bases between. The germline V gene has CDR1 MNHEY and CDR2 SVGEGT. Here the CDR3 DNA reads TGTGCCAGCAGTTCACGGACTGTTATGGGGACCCAGTACTTG. This encodes CASSSRTVMGTQYL.

Worth noting for this clonotype: A junction end diverges from the germline sequence, so it may reflect a read error. The chain recombines TRBV6-2 or TRBV6-3 with TRBJ1-2; D is unclear. The CDR3 spans 10 residues. Germline lookup yields CDR1 MNHEY and CDR2 SVGEGT. DNA for the CDR3: TGTGACAGCACCATGGATAGCTACACCTTC. It yields the protein CDSTMDSYTF.

The V call is TRBV6-5, the J call TRBJ2-7; no clear D. Germline CDR1 MNHEY, CDR2 SVGAGI. The CDR3 contains 13 residues. The V and J ends lost 8 bases and 3 bases respectively, with 14 bases between them. CDR3 sequence (DNA): TGTGCCAGCTGTCCTACATGGAGCTACGAGCAGTACTTC. Translation: CASCPTWSYEQYF.

This clonotype was counted a few times. This may stem from a read error, because a much larger clone lies one nucleotide away. Because it lacks the conserved phenylalanine or tryptophan at the end, this CDR3 is likely a read error. V is TRBV4-1 and J is TRBJ2-7; the D call may be TRBD1 or TRBD2 (6 bases each). V shed 10 bases and J shed 3 bases, with 19 bases lying between them. The CDR3 is made up of 14 amino acids. The germline V gene encodes CDR1 MGHRA and CDR2 YSYEKL. The CDR3 DNA reads TGCGCCACTTCGGAGGGGGACGGAAACTACGAGCAGTACTAC. Protein: CATSEGDGNYEQYY.

The chain's CDR3 is CASSVVGSNYGYTF. CDR3 coding DNA: TGTGCCAGCAGCGTAGTCGGAAGTAACTATGGCTACACCTTC. The J gene is TRBJ1-2, the V gene TRBV9; the D is unclear. CDR1 is SGDLS, CDR2 YYNGEE, per germline. V shed 0 bases and J shed 1 base, with 7 bases lying between them. The CDR3 has 14 residues.

About this clonotype: Compared with germline, one end of the junction differs, possibly owing to a read error. The chain couples TRBV6-2 or TRBV6-3 to TRBJ2-5, with TRBD1 as a possible D gene (6 bases). Germline CDR1 MNHEY, CDR2 SVGEGT. The CDR3 is 16 amino acids. The CDR3 nucleotides are TGTACCAGTAGTCTCGGGACACCCGAGAAAAAGTGGGGCCAGTACTTC. Its translation is CTSSLGTPEKKWGQYF.

The rearrangement uses TRBV7-9 and TRBJ2-1; D uncertain. The CDR3 is 12 amino acids. The germline V gene encodes CDR1 SEHNR and CDR2 FQNEAQ (reference sequence). V was pared by 4 bases and J by 9 bases, with 10 bases between. The CDR3, as DNA: TGTGCCAGCAGCTCGGATCTTGGTGAGCAGTTCTTC. Its translation: CASSSDLGEQFF.

A single count supports this clonotype. At one end, the junction sequence differs from germline, possibly due to a read error. The chain couples TRBV11-3 to TRBJ1-5; no firm D call. CDR3 size: 15 residues. CDR1 is SGHNT, CDR2 YENEEA, per germline. This CDR3 reads CASSLDLRVDQPQHF. The CDR3 DNA follows: TGTGCCAGCAGCTTAGATCTGAGGGTGGATCAGCCCCAGCACTTT.

J is TRBJ2-1 and V is TRBV19; a weak D match, TRBD2 (5 bases). Germline assignment: CDR1 LNHDA and CDR2 SQIVND (reference sequence). The V end lost 3 bases, the J end lost 0 bases, and 6 bases lay between the germline ends. The CDR3 covers 14 residues. CDR3 sequence (DNA): TGTGCCAGTAGTATGGGGAGCTCCTACAATGAGCAGTTCTTC. This encodes CASSMGSSYNEQFF.

V and J are TRBV29-1 and TRBJ2-1; D not certain. Looked up from germline, CDR1 is SQVTM and CDR2 is ANQGSEA. This CDR3 is built from 11 residues. Trimming stripped 5 bases from V and 6 bases from J, with 8 bases between. DNA for the CDR3: TGCAGCGTTAAAAGCTGCAATGAGCAGTTCTTC. It codes for CSVKSCNEQFF.

At least ten counts were recorded for this clonotype. The chain has TRBV11-2 and TRBJ2-1; maybe TRBD1 (6 bases). The V end lost 4 bases, the J end lost 8 bases, and 6 bases lay between the germline ends. CDR3 size: 11 residues. Germline assignment: CDR1 SGHAT and CDR2 FQNNGV. The DNA of the CDR3 is TGTGCCAGCAGCTACAGGGATGAGCAGTTCTTC. This translates into CASSYRDEQFF.

About this clonotype: Relative to the germline gene, one junction end is altered; a read error may explain this. The rearrangement uses TRBV24-1 and TRBJ2-5; 7 positions agree with TRBD1. CDR1 and CDR2 from the germline V gene are KGHDR and SFDVKD. The CDR3 has 17 residues. CDR3 in DNA: TGTGCCACCAGTGCGGGCAAAAGACAAGGGGGCAGGGAGACCCAGACCTTC. This encodes CATSAGKRQGGRETQTF.

About this clonotype: One end of the junction does not line up with germline, which may come from a read error. The chain employs TRBV4-1 and TRBJ2-1, with 8 nucleotides matching TRBD2. The CDR3 totals 15 residues. Germline CDR1 MGHRA, CDR2 YSYEKL. The CDR3 region is CVSSQQRERENEQFF. DNA for the CDR3: TGCGTCAGCAGCCAACAGCGGGAGAGAGAAAATGAACAGTTCTTC.

V usage is TRBV4-2 and J usage is TRBJ2-7, with TRBD1 matching over 9 bases. Germline V gives CDR1 LGHNA, CDR2 YNFKEQ. The CDR3 runs to 15 residues. The trim removed 4 bases at V and 5 bases at J, leaving 9 bases unmatched. This CDR3 reads CASSPCDRGCHEQYF. The CDR3, as DNA: TGTGCCAGCAGCCCCTGTGACAGGGGGTGCCACGAGCAGTACTTC.

On this clonotype itself: One end of the junction varies from germline; a read error may be responsible. This sequence joins TRBV29-1 and TRBJ1-1; D call uncertain. This CDR3 spans 13 amino acids. The germline V gene has CDR1 SQVTM and CDR2 ANQGSEA. CDR3: CSVRSGSIIEAFF. CDR3 DNA sequence: TGTAGCGTTCGGTCAGGCTCCATCATTGAAGCTTTCTTT.

As for this clonotype: The CDR3 end shows no conserved phenylalanine or tryptophan, and so a read error is likely. This rearrangement joins TRBV5-4 to TRBJ2-5; no clear D gene. This CDR3 has 12 residues. Germline V gives CDR1 SGHNT, CDR2 YYREEE (reference sequence). V shed 6 bases and J shed 0 bases, with 6 bases lying between them. The CDR3 DNA is TGTGCCAGCATTACGGACCAAGAGACCCAGTACTAC. This gives the protein CASITDQETQYY.

The V call is TRBV6-5, the J call TRBJ2-3; TRBD2 agrees at 8 bases. J lost 3 bases, V lost 10 bases, and 12 bases had no gene match. Germline values: CDR1 MNHEY, CDR2 SVGAGI. The CDR3 is 15 residues long. CDR3 DNA sequence: TGTGCCATCAACCCAAGAATAGCGGGAACAGATACGCAGTATTTT. The encoded protein is CAINPRIAGTDTQYF.

This chain links TRBV6-2 or TRBV6-3 with TRBJ2-3; D not resolved. Germline assignment: CDR1 MNHEY and CDR2 SVGEGT. Trimming took 9 bases from V and 0 from J, leaving 13 bases between them. The CDR3 has 14 amino acids. The CDR3 DNA is TGTGCCAGGAGCTACTCGAGCAGCACAGATACGCAGTATTTT. Translating gives CARSYSSSTDTQYF.

As to this clonotype: Because the CDR3 is missing its conserved closing phenylalanine or tryptophan, this is likely a read error. This chain joins TRBV14 and TRBJ2-7, with 10 bases fitting TRBD1. CDR1 and CDR2 (germline): SGHDN, FVKESK. The CDR3 runs to 15 residues. DNA for the CDR3: TGTGCCAGTAGCCAGACAGGGGGCGCAGGATACGAGCAGTACCTC. Protein sequence: CASSQTGGAGYEQYL.

In regard to this clonotype: An end of the junction does not agree with germline; a read error may underlie this. V usage is TRBV5-6 and J usage is TRBJ1-5, with D possibly being TRBD1 (6 bases). Germline CDR1 reads SGHDT; CDR2 reads YYEEEE. This CDR3 has 17 amino acids. CDR3 protein: CACSLEGGQGANQPRHF. CDR3 coding DNA: TGTGCCTGCAGCTTGGAAGGGGGTCAGGGAGCCAATCAGCCCCGGCATTTT.

Concerning this clonotype itself: The germline gene is not matched at one end of the junction; a read error may be the cause. The CDR3 region is CASNLGASRQETQHF. CDR3 DNA sequence: TGTGCCAGCAACTTAGGGGCTAGCAGACAAGAGACCCAGCACTTC. The rearrangement joins TRBV11-2 to TRBJ2-5; perhaps D is TRBD1 or TRBD2 (5 bases each). This CDR3 region has 15 residues. Germline CDR1 reads SGHAT; CDR2 reads FQNNGV.